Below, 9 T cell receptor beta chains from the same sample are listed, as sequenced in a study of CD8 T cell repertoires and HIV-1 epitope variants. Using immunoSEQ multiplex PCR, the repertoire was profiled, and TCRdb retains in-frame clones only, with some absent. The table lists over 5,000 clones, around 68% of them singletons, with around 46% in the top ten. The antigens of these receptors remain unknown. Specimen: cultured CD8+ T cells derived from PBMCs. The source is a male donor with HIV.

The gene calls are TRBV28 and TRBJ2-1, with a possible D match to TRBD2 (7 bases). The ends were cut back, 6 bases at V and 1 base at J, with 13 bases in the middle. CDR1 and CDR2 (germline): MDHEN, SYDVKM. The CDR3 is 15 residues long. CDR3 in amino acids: CASRARGASYNEQFF. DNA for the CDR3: TGTGCCAGCAGAGCCCGGGGGGCATCCTACAATGAGCAGTTCTTC.

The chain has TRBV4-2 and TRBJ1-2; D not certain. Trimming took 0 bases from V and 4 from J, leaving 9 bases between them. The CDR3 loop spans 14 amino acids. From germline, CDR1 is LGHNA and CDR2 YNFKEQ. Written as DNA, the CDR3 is TGTGCCAGCAGCCAAGAACGAGGAAGCTATGGCTACACCTTC. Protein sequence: CASSQERGSYGYTF.

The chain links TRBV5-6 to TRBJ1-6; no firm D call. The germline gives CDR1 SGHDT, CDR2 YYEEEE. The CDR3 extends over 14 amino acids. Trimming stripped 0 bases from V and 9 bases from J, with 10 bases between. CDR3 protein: CASSLAEMGSPLHF. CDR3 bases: TGTGCCAGCAGCTTGGCCGAAATGGGTTCACCCCTCCACTTT.

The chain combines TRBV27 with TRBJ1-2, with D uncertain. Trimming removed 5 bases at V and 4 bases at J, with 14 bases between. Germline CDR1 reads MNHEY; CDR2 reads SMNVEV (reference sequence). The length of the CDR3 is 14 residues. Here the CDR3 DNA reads TGTGCCAGCAGTGAGCTAGGAGGGTCCTATGGCTACACCTTC. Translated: CASSELGGSYGYTF.

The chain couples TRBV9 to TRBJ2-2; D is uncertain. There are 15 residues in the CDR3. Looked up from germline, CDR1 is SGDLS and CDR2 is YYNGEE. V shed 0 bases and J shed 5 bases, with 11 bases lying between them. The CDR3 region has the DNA TGTGCCAGCAGCGTAGGAGGCGACGGGACCGGGGAGCTGTTTTTT. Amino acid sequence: CASSVGGDGTGELFF. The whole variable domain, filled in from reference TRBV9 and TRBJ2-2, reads DSGVTQTPKHLITATGQRVTLRCSPRSGDLSVYWYQQSLDQGLQFLIQYYNGEERAKGNILERFSAQQFPDLHSELNLSSLELGDSALYFCASSVGGDGTGELFFGEGSRLTVL.

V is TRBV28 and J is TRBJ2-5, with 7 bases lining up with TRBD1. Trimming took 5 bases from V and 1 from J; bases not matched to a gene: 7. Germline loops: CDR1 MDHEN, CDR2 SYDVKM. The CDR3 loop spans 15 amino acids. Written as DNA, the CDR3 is TGTGCCAGCAGTCGTGAATCAGGGGGCCAAGAGACCCAGTACTTC. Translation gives CASSRESGGQETQYF.

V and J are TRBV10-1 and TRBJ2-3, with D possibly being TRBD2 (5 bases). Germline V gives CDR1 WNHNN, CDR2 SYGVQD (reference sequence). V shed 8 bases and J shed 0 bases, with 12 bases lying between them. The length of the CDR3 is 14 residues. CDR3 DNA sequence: TGCGCCAGCGGACGAGGAGGTAGCACAGATACGCAGTATTTT. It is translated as CASGRGGSTDTQYF.

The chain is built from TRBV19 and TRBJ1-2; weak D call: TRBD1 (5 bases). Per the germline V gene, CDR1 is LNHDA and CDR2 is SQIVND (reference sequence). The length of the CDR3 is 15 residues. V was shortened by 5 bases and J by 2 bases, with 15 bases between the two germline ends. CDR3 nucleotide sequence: TGTGCCAGTAGTCGACGACAGTCCCCGAACTATGGCTACACCTTC. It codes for CASSRRQSPNYGYTF.

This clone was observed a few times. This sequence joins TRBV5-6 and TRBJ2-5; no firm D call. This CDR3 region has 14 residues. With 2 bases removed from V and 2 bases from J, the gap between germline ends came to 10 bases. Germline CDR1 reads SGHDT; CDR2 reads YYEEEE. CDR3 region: CASSFLTPQETQYF. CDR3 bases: TGTGCCAGCAGCTTCCTAACACCTCAAGAGACCCAGTACTTC.